This T cell receptor beta chain originates from a study of cytomegalovirus exposure and HLA in healthy donors listed by TCRdb under 2017. In the study overall: According to an earlier analysis of a few hundred of the donors, about 179 million T cells yielded 117 million unique TCR beta sequences and 250 to 350 Gb of sequence data. Roughly 300 gigabases of sequencing data and tens of millions of unique TCR sequences were included in an early release covering around 650 HLA-typed donors. Of the roughly 400 genotyped donors, less than 85% were placed in the genetic ancestry cluster associated with self-reported Caucasian donors. The study aimed to test whether cataloging public T cell receptors could reveal signatures of past pathogen exposure. The study profiled the T cell repertoires of hundreds of subjects by immunosequencing and related them to cytomegalovirus serostatus. A separate validation cohort of 100 to 150 different subjects was used in addition to the roughly 720-subject first cohort. To predict cytomegalovirus infection status, the study brought together high-throughput TCR immunosequencing, statistical association of individual TCRs with disease status, and machine learning. To study patterns of TCR occurrence, a later analysis re-analyzed previously published TCR beta repertoires from several hundred donors and added high-resolution HLA genotyping. Rather than drawing on any new phenotypic data, the later analysis identified candidate immune exposures from TCR beta sequences and the way those sequences occurred across donors. An earlier analysis of approximately 640 of the donors applied high-throughput TCR beta sequencing to assess whether each TCR beta V gene segment acted as functional or pseudogenic. Donor age, sex, ethnicity and CMV serostatus were collected together with the repertoire data. Genome-wide SNP genotypes for about 60% of the 666 donors were used in a later genetic analysis, which treated that subset as a discovery cohort. All discovery cohort repertoires had been generated using a single sequencing platform. Both class I and class II loci were covered by HLA typing, at four-digit resolution. The number of typed donors differed by locus: roughly 629-630 for A, B, C, DRB1 and DQB1; 500 to 550 for DQA1; 606 for DPA1; and around 470 for DPB1. Because of strong linkage in the cohort, roughly five DR-DQ haplotypes were treated as single units for association and clustering. Among 350 to 400 genotyped donors of the cohort, an average of 235,054 unique TCR beta nucleotide sequences were sequenced per donor, around 20% of them non-productive.

General study outcomes and caveats: Correlated functional status among segregating V segments might reflect linkage disequilibrium, but an unknown experimental factor could not be ruled out. A total of fewer than 200 TCR beta chains were listed by the study as associated with cytomegalovirus. Roughly 17 rarely observed V segments, including chromosome 9 orphons, were excluded from the earlier analysis of about 600 of the donors because counts were too low. In this cohort, only TCR beta chains were sequenced, and detectable features were limited by the absence of alpha or paired-chain data. Most TCR sequences were observed very rarely across donors, whereas some public TCRs were present in many individuals. At a false discovery rate of 0.05, a later analysis linked some 18,000 TCR beta sequences to specific HLA alleles. In a later analysis, TCR association rates were found to vary across HLA loci, with the most associated TCRs seen for DRB1 alleles and the fewest for HLA-C alleles. A further reported finding was that TCR beta sequences accurately predicted the HLA-A and HLA-B alleles for most subjects in the first cohort. Several of the top co-occurrence clusters appeared to be linked to parvovirus B19, influenza, CMV and Epstein-Barr virus, according to a later analysis. A few of the identified cytomegalovirus-associated TCR beta chains were confirmed in vitro to be specific for cytomegalovirus antigens. In an earlier analysis of some 500 of the donors, most TCR beta V segments appeared in productive rearrangements about 87% or about 30% of the time, broadly matching IMGT annotations. It was suggested by the authors that the approach could potentially be generalized to other disease states and immunological phenotypes. In a later genetic analysis, a missense DCLRE1C variant was associated with V-gene and J-gene trimming of TCR beta chains, and the association was replicated in an independent cohort. Some IMGT-functional V segments, including TRBV6-2 and TRBV6-3, could not be distinguished by the 87-base-pair reads and were therefore excluded. A later genetic analysis reported fewer N-insertions in productive TCRs among donors in an Asian-associated ancestry cluster than the approximately 670-donor mean. Assigning TCR associations to individual alleles was difficult when HLA alleles, especially DR and DQ, strongly co-occurred. According to a later analysis, most CMV-associated TCR beta chains appeared to be HLA-restricted, and the HLA associations seemed to be driven largely by CMV exposure. The presence/absence analyses assumed that sequencing depth was roughly uniform across donors, and that assumption may not be true. CMV serostatus was the only immune exposure information available for the cohort. In a later analysis, HLA-associated TCR beta chains were found to be more clonally expanded and to have lower generation probabilities than equally common non-associated chains. The classifier was reported to diagnose cytomegalovirus status with high specificity and sensitivity in both the original cohort and the validation cohort. The sequencing pipeline was judged likely to have produced a cluster of highly shared sequence variants as a technical artifact. Because some donors lacked HLA typing at each locus, the association tests relied only on the typed subset.

Its CDR3 holds 17 amino acids, cysteine through phenylalanine. The kept DNA is CDR3 alone, 51 bases in frame from the first base. The germline V gene (reference sequence) yields LNHDA for CDR1 and SQIVND for CDR2. Trimming leaves V shorter by 5 bases and J shorter by 2 bases, with the junction holding 9 bases beyond the gene matches. Library preparation employed the immunoSEQ multiplex PCR assay. For the multiplex PCR, a mixture combining 60 forward primers for TCR Vbeta segments and 13 reverse primers for TCR Jbeta segments was used. Amplification of the CDR3 region of rearranged TCR beta genes was performed with a multiplex PCR assay on genomic DNA. Amplified TCR beta libraries were sequenced as 87-base-pair reads on the Illumina HiSeq System. The authors' pipeline ran thus. Across the 500 to 850 repertoires, a later analysis counted approximately 75 million unique TCR beta chains, around 11 million of which were shared by at least two donors. To remove PCR and sequencing errors, raw reads were error-corrected and collapsed into unique sequences using a nearest-neighbor algorithm that merged closely related sequences. To assign V, D and J gene segments, CDR3 sequences were aligned to IMGT reference sequences. For a sequence to be retained, a match of at least six nucleotides was required to both a V gene segment and a J gene segment. Rearrangements were called productive when the CDR3 lacked stop codons and stayed in frame with V and J; all others were non-productive. CDR3 was defined according to IMGT convention as the region running from the second conserved V-encoded cysteine to the conserved J-encoded phenylalanine. Sequences without an unambiguous match to a single V gene segment were excluded from the earlier analysis of 450 to 650 of the donors. An earlier analysis of 587 of the donors called V segments functional above 56.7% productive rearrangements and segregating when the between-donor standard deviation exceeded 5%. A statistical classification framework was built to diagnose cytomegalovirus status from the catalog of TCR beta chain sequences. In a later analysis, TCR nucleotide sequences were compared against IMGT/GENE-DB human TR gene sequences so that V and J genes could be assigned. In a later analysis, CDR3 sequences and most-parsimonious VDJ recombination scenarios were assigned using the TCRdist pipeline. In a later analysis, each TCR beta chain was defined by its CDR3 amino acid sequence together with its V-gene family, and reads lacking a unique V-gene family were excluded. A later analysis removed roughly 590 highly shared, low-generation-probability nucleotide sequences to deal with suspected cross-contamination and a sequencing artifact. For each public chain, a later analysis derived a clonal expansion index from normalized ranks of inferred template counts within each repertoire. In a later analysis, generation probabilities were computed using a VDJ recombination model fitted to out-of-frame rearrangements, and the results were checked against IGoR. A later analysis scored TCR-TCR, TCR-HLA and TCR-CMV co-occurrence with hypergeometric tests, applying a repertoire-size bias correction to TCR pairs. In a later analysis, false discovery rates were estimated by permuting HLA or CMV assignments 20 times. A later analysis grouped co-occurring TCRs with DBSCAN, adding TCRdist sequence similarity when clustering within HLA-allele-positive subsets. Co-occurrence clustering excluded repertoires with fewer than 30,000 or more than 120,000 public chains, plus five with anomalous nucleotide sharing. In its TCRdb copy, this immuneACCESS table keeps in-frame sequences only and misses some clones. Where compared with another copy, unresolved V genes explain less than half of these, and the others have no known cause. The DNA was the basis for D and trimming; V, J and clone size are from that table. Present in this sample are about 280,000 clones, around 90% of which were seen just once. Of the sample, approximately 2.4% is held by the ten largest clones.

The cohort comprised more than 550 healthy bone marrow donors. Cohort members were all nominally healthy when sampled, although unrecorded immune exposures were likely present. The donor was CMV seronegative and was included in the group of several hundred seronegative cohort members. Each donor provided a peripheral blood sample, and peripheral blood mononuclear cells were used for TCR beta sequencing. The Qiagen DNeasy Blood Extraction Kit was used to extract genomic DNA from the blood cell samples. About this clone itself: Its target antigen remains unknown. Base-call qualities are not available, and no considerably larger clone is one nucleotide away.

This clonotype was sampled from a young woman in good health and CMV-seronegative. In this chain, TRBV19 is recombined with TRBJ2-3; TRBD2 matches 11 bases in the middle. Sequenced input: PBMCs. The DNA reads TGTGCCAGTAGTGACGCTAGCGGGGGGCATAACACAGATACGCAGTATTTT. It translates to CASSDASGGHNTDTQYF.